Listed here are 10 T cell receptor beta chains from one sample, sequenced in a study of CD8 T cells in ankylosing spondylitis. Via MiXCR, TCRdb re-called the 5' RACE reads, giving one row per CDR3 protein. The table has under 950,000 distinct CDR3 sequences, 19% seen once. Whole-study findings and limits: Ankylosing spondylitis blood appeared to be characterized by a TCR beta motif of several highly homologous variants.

Antigen specificity for these receptors is unknown. Sequencing used blood, either unsorted or a sorted T cell fraction (not recorded which). These TCRs come from a male donor with ankylosing spondylitis.

This clonotype has only a few counts. V gene TRBV7-9 combines with J gene TRBJ1-6, with TRBD1 matching 9 bases. CDR3 size: 16 residues. The V segment lost 0 bases and the J segment 7 bases; nucleotides outside the gene matches: 4. Per the germline V gene, CDR1 is SEHNR and CDR2 is FQNEAQ (reference sequence). For the CDR3, the DNA is TGTGCCAGCAGCTTAGCGGGACAGGGTCCAAATTCACCCCTCCACTTT. This encodes CASSLAGQGPNSPLHF.

This rearrangement joins TRBV6-2 or TRBV6-3 to TRBJ1-5, with D tentatively TRBD1 (5 bases). V gave up 5 bases and J gave up 3 bases, with 14 bases separating them. The CDR3 sequence is 15 residues long. In germline, CDR1 is MNHEY, CDR2 SVGEGT. CDR3 DNA sequence: TGTGCCAGCAGTGCCCTGGGGCAGGCCAATCAGCCCCAGCATTTT. Protein: CASSALGQANQPQHF.

The chain has TRBV6-2 or TRBV6-3 and TRBJ2-3; TRBD2 agrees at 9 bases. Germline-derived CDR1 and CDR2 are MNHEY and SVGEGT. The CDR3 contains 15 residues. V was clipped by 10 bases and J by 0 bases; unmatched bases: 8. The CDR3 spells CATQGGTSSTDTQYF. CDR3 DNA: TGTGCCACACAAGGGGGGACTAGCAGCACAGATACGCAGTATTTT.

This chain connects TRBV5-1 to TRBJ2-3; TRBD1 matches 8 bases. V dropped 4 bases and J dropped 1; count of bases not matched to a gene: 5. The CDR3 has 15 amino acids. Looked up from germline, CDR1 is SGHRS and CDR2 is YFSETQ. CDR3 sequence reads: CASSLDRVGTDTQYF. The CDR3 region has the DNA TGCGCCAGCAGCCTGGACAGGGTGGGCACAGATACGCAGTATTTT.

The chain links TRBV12-3 or TRBV12-4 to TRBJ2-7; the match to TRBD2 covers 9 bases. Losses at the gene ends were 6 bases for V and 0 bases for J; bases not matched to a gene: 6. CDR3 length: 15 amino acids. In DNA form, the CDR3 reads TGTGCCAGCAGACCAGCGGGAGGTTACTCCTACGAGCAGTACTTC. It is translated as CASRPAGGYSYEQYF.

Points on this clonotype: One junction end disagrees with the germline gene, perhaps due to a read error. The chain couples TRBV7-2 to TRBJ2-7, with D possibly TRBD2 on 6 matching bases. This CDR3 region has 15 residues. Germline values: CDR1 SGHTA, CDR2 FQGNSA. The CDR3 loop reads CSSSLGLSPLYEQYF. CDR3 bases: TGTTCCAGCAGCTTAGGACTAAGTCCCCTCTACGAGCAGTACTTC.

This clonotype has just a few counts. The chain is built from TRBV5-1 and TRBJ1-2, with 7 bases that match TRBD1. Trimming cost V 2 bases and J 10 bases; bases outside gene matches: 17. Per the germline V gene, CDR1 is SGHRS and CDR2 is YFSETQ. The CDR3 runs 16 residues. The CDR3 DNA sequence: TGCGCCAGCAGCTTTGGGACAGCGGCTAAGGGGGCAAACTACACCTTC. Amino acid sequence: CASSFGTAAKGANYTF. Complete variable domain (other parts from reference TRBV5-1 and TRBJ1-2): KAGVTQTPRYLIKTRGQQVTLSCSPISGHRSVSWYQQTPGQGLQFLFEYFSETQRNKGNFPGRFSGRQFSNSRSEMNVSTLELGDSALYLCASSFGTAAKGANYTFGSGTRLTVV.

This clonotype occurred a few times. The rearrangement uses TRBV29-1 and TRBJ1-2; TRBD1 is a possible D gene (6 bases). Germline V gene lookup returns CDR1 SQVTM and CDR2 ANQGSEA. The CDR3 length is 14 residues. The V end was cut by 8 bases, the J end by 4 bases, with 20 bases between. DNA for the CDR3: TGCAGCTCGAATCCGACAGGAGCAAGCTATGGCTACACCTTC. This encodes CSSNPTGASYGYTF. The variable domain in full, completed from reference TRBV29-1 and TRBJ1-2, reads SAVISQKPSRDICQRGTSLTIQCQVDSQVTMMFWYRQQPGQSLTLIATANQGSEATYESGFVIDKFPISRPNLTFSTLTVSNMSPEDSSIYLCSSNPTGASYGYTFGSGTRLTVV.

This clonotype was found a few times. This chain uses TRBV15 with TRBJ1-2, with D possibly matching TRBD1 (5 bases). Germline-derived CDR1 and CDR2 are LNHNV and YYDKDF (reference sequence). Trimming took off 0 bases at V and 0 bases at J, with 20 bases between the two ends. The CDR3 spans 19 residues. The CDR3 loop is CATSRDRGWGSRANYGYTF. CDR3 DNA sequence: TGTGCCACCAGCAGAGATCGGGGTTGGGGGAGCCGAGCTAACTATGGCTACACCTTC. The variable domain in full, with the rest retrieved from reference TRBV15 and TRBJ1-2, is DAMVIQNPRYQVTQFGKPVTLSCSQTLNHNVMYWYQQKSSQAPKLLFHYYDKDFNNEADTPDNFQSRRPNTSFCFLDIRSPGLGDTAMYLCATSRDRGWGSRANYGYTFGSGTRLTVV.

This clonotype showed up many times. The V and J genes are TRBV7-2 and TRBJ2-5; TRBD1 matches 8 bases. Germline V gene sequence: CDR1 SGHTA, CDR2 FQGNSA. The CDR3 has 14 amino acids. Trimming cost V 5 bases and J 5 bases; bases outside gene matches: 7. The CDR3 here is CASSRSPGGETQYF. Here the CDR3 DNA reads TGTGCCAGCAGCCGGAGCCCAGGGGGCGAGACCCAGTACTTC.